This record covers a single T cell receptor (beta chain). Its antigen is not known. Isolation of PBMCs was performed on about 10 ml fresh peripheral blood. This CDR3 is 14 amino acids long. Germline CDR1 is MNHEY and CDR2 is SVGEGT. Trimming left V 3 bases short and J 6 bases short, with 11 bases between. Amplified regions were TCR beta CDR3 sequences from RNA transcripts. TCR CDR3 regions were first amplified by RT-PCR with HTBI primers. Each CDR3 protein is one row after TCRdb ran MiXCR on the multiplex PCR reads. The data contain fewer than 500,000 distinct CDR3 sequences, over 12% of them singletons. This record belongs to a study of T cells in Graves' hyperthyroidism and ophthalmopathy. Study observations and caveats: Most clonotypes that expanded in the thyroid above 0.001 also showed up in blood.

The receptor's source is a man younger than 35 with Graves' ophthalmopathy. The sample consisted of blood. The chain uses TRBV6-2 or TRBV6-3 and TRBJ1-4, with a tentative D call TRBD1 (5 bases). The CDR3 reads CASSYNRKDEKLFF. The CDR3 region has the DNA TGTGCCAGCAGTTATAACAGGAAAGATGAAAAACTGTTTTTT.